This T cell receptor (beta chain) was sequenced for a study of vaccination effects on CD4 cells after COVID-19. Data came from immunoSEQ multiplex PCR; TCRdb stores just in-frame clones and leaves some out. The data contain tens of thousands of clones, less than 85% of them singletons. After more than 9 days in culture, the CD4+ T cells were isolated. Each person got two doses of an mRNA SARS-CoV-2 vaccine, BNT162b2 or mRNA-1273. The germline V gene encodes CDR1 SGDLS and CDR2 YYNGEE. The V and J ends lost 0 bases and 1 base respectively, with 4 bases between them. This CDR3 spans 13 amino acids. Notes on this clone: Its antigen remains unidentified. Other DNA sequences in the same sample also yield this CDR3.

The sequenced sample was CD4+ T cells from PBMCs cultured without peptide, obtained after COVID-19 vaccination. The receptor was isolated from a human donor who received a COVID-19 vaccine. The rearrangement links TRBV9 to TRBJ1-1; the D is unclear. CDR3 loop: CASSVGPNTEAFF. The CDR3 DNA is TGTGCCAGCAGCGTAGGTCCGAACACTGAAGCTTTCTTT.